This T cell receptor (beta chain) was identified in a study of blood T cell repertoires in COVID-19. Patients from Seattle were sampled longitudinally, starting during active infection. Losses at the gene ends were 0 bases for V and 7 bases for J; bases not matched to a gene: 5. This CDR3 contains 15 residues. Germline loops: CDR1 LNHNV, CDR2 YYDKDF (reference sequence). The repertoire was sequenced with immunoSEQ multiplex PCR; TCRdb's copy has only in-frame clones and lacks some. In the table there are 250,000 to 400,000 clones, under 90% of which are singletons. This chain links TRBV15 with TRBJ1-5, with 8 bases that match TRBD1. The sequenced sample was peripheral blood. The sequence was collected from a woman in her 30s with COVID-19, enrolled during active disease. CDR3 region: CATSRDPTGEQPQHF. CDR3 coding DNA: TGTGCCACCAGCAGAGATCCGACAGGGGAACAGCCCCAGCATTTT.